This entry lists 5 T cell receptor beta chains sequenced from one sample in a study of blood T cell repertoires in COVID-19. TCRdb's table, derived via immunoSEQ multiplex PCR, lists solely in-frame clones and lacks some. In the table there are tens of thousands of clones, approximately 84% of which are singletons. Material: peripheral blood. The receptors derive from a man in his forties or fifties with COVID-19, enrolled during active disease.

The V gene is TRBV9, the J gene TRBJ1-1, with 9 bases aligning to TRBD1. CDR1 is SGDLS and CDR2 is YYNGEE in the germline V gene. The CDR3 has 15 residues. V shed 3 bases and J 3 bases; nucleotides not matched to a gene: 6. The CDR3 is CASSARGQGDTEAFF. CDR3 bases: TGTGCCAGCAGCGCTAGGGGACAGGGAGACACTGAAGCTTTCTTT.

Only one count was recorded for this clone. The genes are TRBV7-9 and TRBJ2-7; maybe TRBD1 (5 bases). CDR3 length equals 17 residues. Germline CDR1 reads SEHNR; CDR2 reads FQNEAQ (reference sequence). Trimming removed 5 bases at V and 6 bases at J, with 26 bases between. The CDR3 region is CASSPYPPVTVRFEQYF. The CDR3 DNA reads as TGTGCCAGCAGCCCCTATCCCCCCGTGACAGTTAGATTCGAGCAGTACTTC.

The V and J genes are TRBV3-1 (or the pseudogene TRBV3-2) and TRBJ2-3; D uncertain. Germline CDR1 reads LGHDT; CDR2 reads YNNKEL (reference sequence). The CDR3 runs 14 residues. The V end lost 0 bases, the J end lost 2 bases, and 6 bases lay between the germline ends. The CDR3 loop reads CASSQESFTDTQYF. The CDR3 DNA sequence: TGTGCCAGCAGCCAAGAGTCTTTCACAGATACGCAGTATTTT.

The CDR3 reads CASSQQTGVETQYF. The CDR3 DNA is TGCGCCAGCAGCCAACAGACAGGGGTGGAGACCCAGTACTTC. The rearrangement joins TRBV4-3 to TRBJ2-5; TRBD1 matches 8 bases. Germline V lookup: CDR1 LGHNA, CDR2 YSLEER. J lost 5 bases, V lost 2 bases, and 4 bases had no gene match. The CDR3 extends over 14 amino acids.

V gene TRBV10-1 combines with J gene TRBJ2-5; 8 bases line up with TRBD1. J was trimmed by 5 bases and V by 7 bases; bases with no gene match: 6. The CDR3 sequence is 13 residues long. Germline V gives CDR1 WNHNN, CDR2 SYGVQD (reference sequence). The CDR3 protein is CASKDRVAETQYF. Here the CDR3 DNA reads TGCGCCAGCAAGGACAGGGTGGCGGAGACCCAGTACTTC.